This record covers a single T cell receptor beta chain. Its antigen remains unidentified. The sample holds no much larger clone one base away, and base qualities are not on file. This entry comes from a study of blood T cell repertoires in COVID-19 (dated by TCRdb to 2020 to 2022). About the study as a whole: Collaborator samples came from the United States, Italy and Spain and covered acute and convalescent phases of COVID-19. Nearly every sample came with metadata listing a de-identified subject ID, COVID-19 status, age in years and sex. Where available, HLA class I and class II types were taken from metadata supplied by the sample provider and were not determined by assay-based typing. The repertoires were made available in a free public database intended to serve as a resource for research on the immune response to SARS-CoV-2. The dataset comprised deeply sampled blood TCRbeta repertoires from subjects exposed to, actively infected with, or recovered from COVID-19. The samples were drawn from the first 160 participants of the ongoing ImmuneRACE study and from roughly 1,300 subjects provided by 6 global collaborators. The material from the prospective study consisted of cDNA or gDNA derived from T cells, B-cell-depleted T cells, or PBMCs. Overall results and qualifications from the work: The quantity of clinical and demographic metadata differed by source and by participant and was supplied without curation.

TCRbeta CDR3 regions were amplified from genomic DNA by means of the immunoSEQ Assay, a bias-controlled multiplex PCR. The study's processing was this. Within the assay, amplification of reference gene primers was used to estimate how many nucleated cells each sample contained. Sequence reads were collapsed and filtered to measure the absolute abundance of every unique TCRbeta CDR3 rearrangement. For each sample, productive Simpson clonality was calculated as the square root of Simpson's diversity index over productive rearrangements. TCRdb's version of the immuneACCESS table is confined to in-frame rearrangements and falls short of the full clone set. An unresolved V gene accounts for under half of the shortfall where checked; the remainder is of unknown origin. V, J and clone size were drawn from that table, and D and trimming were deduced from the DNA. The sample includes approximately 350,000 clones, with about 90% observed a single time. The ten largest clones take up approximately 3.5% of the sample.

Another Seattle source contributed samples from volunteer blood donors who had recovered from COVID-19. Whole blood was collected in K2EDTA tubes by collaborating institutions according to the institutions' own protocols. For TCRbeta analysis, collaborators shipped samples as frozen whole blood, isolated PBMCs, or DNA extracted from either of those sample types. For CDR1 and CDR2, the germline V gene lists MGHRA and YSYEKL. Trimming removed 6 bases from V and 2 bases from J, leaving 13 bases between the germline ends. Its CDR3 holds 14 amino acids, cysteine through phenylalanine. This entry keeps only the CDR3 DNA: 42 bases, framed from base 1.

The material sequenced was peripheral blood. The chain is assembled from TRBV4-1 and TRBJ2-5; possibly the D gene is TRBD1, per 6 matching bases. This sequence originates from a woman aged 18-35 years who had recovered from COVID-19. DNA sequence: TGCGCCAGCAGTCCCTTGGGGGCTCAAGAGACCCAGTACTTC. Its translation reads: CASSPLGAQETQYF.